Presented here are 5 T cell receptor beta chains from one specimen sequenced in a study of blood T cell repertoires in COVID-19. Using immunoSEQ multiplex PCR, the repertoire was profiled, and TCRdb retains in-frame clones only, with some absent. In the table there are some 460,000 clones, roughly 87% of which are singletons. The sequencing input was PBMCs or T cells enriched from blood (not recorded which). These TCRs come from a woman under 30 who had recovered from COVID-19.

The chain employs TRBV28 and TRBJ2-7; D remains ambiguous. Germline V CDR1 and CDR2: MDHEN, SYDVKM. The germline V and J ends were trimmed by 6 bases and 3 bases, with 6 bases remaining between them. The CDR3 consists of 11 residues. CDR3 region: CASSPHYEQYF. Here the CDR3 DNA reads TGTGCCAGCAGCCCCCACTACGAGCAGTACTTC.

The J gene is TRBJ1-1, the V gene TRBV19; the D gene is possibly TRBD1 (5 bases). Germline V lookup: CDR1 LNHDA, CDR2 SQIVND (reference sequence). This CDR3 has 16 amino acids. The ends were cut back, 4 bases at V and 5 bases at J, with 20 bases in the middle. CDR3 region: CASSRGPRRDATEAFF. The CDR3 DNA reads TGTGCCAGTAGTAGGGGACCCCGGAGGGACGCAACTGAAGCTTTCTTT. The whole variable domain, remainder taken from reference TRBV19 and TRBJ1-1, is DGGITQSPKYLFRKEGQNVTLSCEQNLNHDAMYWYRQDPGQGLRLIYYSQIVNDFQKGDIAEGYSVSREKKESFPLTVTSAQKNPTAFYLCASSRGPRRDATEAFFGQGTRLTVV.

This chain links TRBV28 with TRBJ2-1, with D possibly TRBD2 on 5 matching bases. Per the germline V gene, CDR1 is MDHEN and CDR2 is SYDVKM. The CDR3 spans 16 residues. Deletions cut 1 base from V and 0 bases from J, with 10 bases between. The CDR3 sequence: CASSLSRESSYNEQFF. CDR3 nucleotide sequence: TGTGCCAGCAGTTTATCCCGGGAAAGCTCCTACAATGAGCAGTTCTTC.

This clone was found once. The chain combines TRBV2 with TRBJ1-4; 9 nucleotides line up with TRBD1. Trimming cost V 10 bases and J 7 bases; bases outside gene matches: 16. Germline CDR1 and CDR2: SNHLY and FYNNEI. This CDR3 spans 16 amino acids. The DNA for the CDR3 is TGTGCCATCTCCATCGGGACAGGGCGGTTGGGTGAAAAACTGTTTTTT. It specifies CAISIGTGRLGEKLFF.

The V gene is TRBV10-3, the J gene TRBJ1-3; D possibly corresponds to TRBD1 (6 bases). V lost 7 bases, J lost 1 base, and 14 bases lay in between. Germline V gene sequence: CDR1 ENHRY, CDR2 SYGVKD. CDR3 size: 15 residues. The CDR3 region has the DNA TGTGCCATCACCGCGGACAGACGATCTGGAAACACCATATATTTT. Encoded protein: CAITADRRSGNTIYF.